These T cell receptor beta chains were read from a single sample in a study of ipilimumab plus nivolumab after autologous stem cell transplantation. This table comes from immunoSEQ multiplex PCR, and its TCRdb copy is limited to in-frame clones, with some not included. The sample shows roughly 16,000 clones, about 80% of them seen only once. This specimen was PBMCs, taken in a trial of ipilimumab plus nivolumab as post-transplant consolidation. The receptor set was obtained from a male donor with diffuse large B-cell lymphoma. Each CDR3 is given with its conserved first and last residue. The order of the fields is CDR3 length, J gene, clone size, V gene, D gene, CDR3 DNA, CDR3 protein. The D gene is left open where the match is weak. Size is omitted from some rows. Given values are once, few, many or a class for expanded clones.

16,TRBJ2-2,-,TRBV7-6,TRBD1,TGTGCCAGCAGCGTAACAGGGGGCGCGAACACCGGGGAGCTGTTTTTT,CASSVTGGANTGELFF
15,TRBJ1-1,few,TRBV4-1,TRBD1,TGCGCCAGCAGCCAAGTCGGGACAGGGCGCCCTGAAGCTTTCTTT,CASSQVGTGRPEAFF
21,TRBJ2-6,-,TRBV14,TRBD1,TGTGCCAGCAGCCAAAAACCCCCCCGACAGGGTCTTTCGTCTGGGGCCAACGTCCTGACTTTC,CASSQKPPRQGLSSGANVLTF
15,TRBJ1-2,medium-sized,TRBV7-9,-,TGTGCCAGCAGCCCGGACAGCGACTTCGAATATGGCTACACCTTC,CASSPDSDFEYGYTF
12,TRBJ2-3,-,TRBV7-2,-,TGTGCCAGCAGCTCGTACGCAGATACGCAGTATTTT,CASSSYADTQYF
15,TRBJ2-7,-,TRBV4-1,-,TGCGCCAGCAGCCAAGAGGTCAGGGCCCCCTACGAGCAGTACTTC,CASSQEVRAPYEQYF
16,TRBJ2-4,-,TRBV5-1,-,TGCGCCAGCAGCTTGAATGAAGGGATAGCCAAAAACATTCAGTACTTC,CASSLNEGIAKNIQYF
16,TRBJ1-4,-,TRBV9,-,TGTGCCAGCAGCCCCCAACCGGGTTATACTAATGAAAAACTGTTTTTT,CASSPQPGYTNEKLFF
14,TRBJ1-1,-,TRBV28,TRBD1,TGTGCCAGCAGTACTCAGGGGGCGGCAGCCGAAGCTTTCTTT,CASSTQGAAAEAFF
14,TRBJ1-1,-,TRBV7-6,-,TGTGCCAGCAGCTTCGACACGCTGAACACTGAAGCTTTCTTT,CASSFDTLNTEAFF
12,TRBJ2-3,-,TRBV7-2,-,TGTGCCAGCAGCTTAGGTCGAGATACGCAGTATTTT,CASSLGRDTQYF
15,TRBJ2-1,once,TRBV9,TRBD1,TGTGCCAGCAGCGTAGAGGGACAGGTGAGGGGTGAGCAGTTCTTC,CASSVEGQVRGEQFF
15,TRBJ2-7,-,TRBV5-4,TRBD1,TGTGCCAGCAGCTTGTCGGCAGGGGGCATTAGGGAGCAGTACTTC,CASSLSAGGIREQYF
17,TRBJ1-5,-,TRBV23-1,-,TGCGCCAGCAGTCAATCTCCGCGACAGGACAGCAATCAGCCCCAGCATTTT,CASSQSPRQDSNQPQHF
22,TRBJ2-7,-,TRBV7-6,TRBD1,TGTGCCAGCAGCTTACTTTTAATGGGGACAGGGGGCATCATTAAAACCTCCTACGAGCAGTACTTC,CASSLLLMGTGGIIKTSYEQYF
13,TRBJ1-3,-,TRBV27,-,TGTGCCAGCAGTACAAGGGCCGCGGACACCATATATTTT,CASSTRAADTIYF
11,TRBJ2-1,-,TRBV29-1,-,TGCAGCGTTGGGCAGGGCCATGAGCAGTTCTTC,CSVGQGHEQFF
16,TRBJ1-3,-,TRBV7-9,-,TGTGCCAGCAGCGTCCCCCATTTGATTCTTGGAAACACCATATATTTT,CASSVPHLILGNTIYF
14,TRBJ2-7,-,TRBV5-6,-,TGTGCCAGCAGCTTGATTTTCGGGGCGGTCGAGCAGTACTTC,CASSLIFGAVEQYF
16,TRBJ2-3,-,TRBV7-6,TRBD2,TGTGCCAGCAGCTTAGTGGCGGGGGACTCGCCAGATACGCAGTATTTT,CASSLVAGDSPDTQYF
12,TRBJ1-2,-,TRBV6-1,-,TGTGCCAGCAGCGAAACTTTTCGGGGCTACACCTTC,CASSETFRGYTF
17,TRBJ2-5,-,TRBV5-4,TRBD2,TGTGCCAGCAGCTTTTTGGGGGCGGGGGGGAGCCAAGAGACCCAGTACTTC,CASSFLGAGGSQETQYF
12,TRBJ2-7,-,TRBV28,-,TGTGCCAGCAGCCTCGACAGTTACGAGCAGTACTTC,CASSLDSYEQYF
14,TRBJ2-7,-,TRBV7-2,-,TGTGCCAGCAGCTCTCCGGGACAACGATCCGAGCAGTACTTC,CASSSPGQRSEQYF
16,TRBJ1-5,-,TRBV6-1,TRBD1,TGTGCCAGCAGTGTGTCGACAGGGGGCGGTTATCAGCCCCAGCATTTT,CASSVSTGGGYQPQHF
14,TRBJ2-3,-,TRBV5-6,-,TGTGCCAGCAGCTTAATGGGGGACACAGATACGCAGTATTTT,CASSLMGDTDTQYF
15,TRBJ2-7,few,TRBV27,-,TGTGCCAGCAGTTTGGACCCGGGACTTACCTACGAGCAGTACTTC,CASSLDPGLTYEQYF
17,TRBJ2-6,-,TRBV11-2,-,TGTGCCAGCAGCTTAAGCAGGGGCGCGGCCGGGGCCAACGTCCTGACTTTC,CASSLSRGAAGANVLTF
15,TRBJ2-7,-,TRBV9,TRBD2,TGTGCCAGCAGCGTAGACGCGGGGGGTACCTACGAGCAGTACTTC,CASSVDAGGTYEQYF
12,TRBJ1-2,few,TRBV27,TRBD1,TGTGCCAGCAAGGAACAGGGGTTTGGCTACACCTTC,CASKEQGFGYTF
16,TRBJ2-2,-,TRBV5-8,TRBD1,TGTGCCAGCAGCTTGGGGACAGGCCATACGACCGGGGAGCTGTTTTTT,CASSLGTGHTTGELFF
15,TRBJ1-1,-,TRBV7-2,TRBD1,TGTGCCAGCAGCTTTTACAGGGGTGAAGCCACTGAAGCTTTCTTT,CASSFYRGEATEAFF
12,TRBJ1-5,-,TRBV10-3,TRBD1,TGTGCCATCGGACAGGATTATCAGCCCCAGCATTTT,CAIGQDYQPQHF
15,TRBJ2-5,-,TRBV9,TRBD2,TGTGCCAGCAGCGAGACTAGCGGGGACTGGGAGACCCAGTACTTC,CASSETSGDWETQYF
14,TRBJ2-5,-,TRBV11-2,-,TGTGCCAGCAGCTTGACTGATATCCAAAAGACCCAGTACTTC,CASSLTDIQKTQYF
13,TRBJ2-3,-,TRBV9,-,TGTGCCAGCTCCTTAGTGGGGACGGATACGCAGTATTTT,CASSLVGTDTQYF
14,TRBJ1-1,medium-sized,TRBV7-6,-,TGTGCCAGCAGCTTAGGTACCGGGACCACTGAAGCTTTCTTT,CASSLGTGTTEAFF
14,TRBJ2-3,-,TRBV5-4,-,TGTGCCAGCAGCGTGGGTTTCAGCACAGATACGCAGTATTTT,CASSVGFSTDTQYF
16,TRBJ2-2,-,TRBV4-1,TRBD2,TGCGCCAGCAGCCAAACTAGCGGGGGGGCCCCCGGGGAGCTGTTTTTT,CASSQTSGGAPGELFF
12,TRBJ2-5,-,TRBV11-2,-,TGTGCCAGCAGCCCTCCAGGGGAGACCCAGTACTTC,CASSPPGETQYF
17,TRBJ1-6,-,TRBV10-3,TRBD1,TGTGCCACCCGGGGGACAGGGGCGACGGGTGGGGATTCACCCCTCCACTTT,CATRGTGATGGDSPLHF
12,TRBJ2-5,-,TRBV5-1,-,TGCGCCAGCAGCTTGTCCTTTGAGACCCAGTACTTC,CASSLSFETQYF
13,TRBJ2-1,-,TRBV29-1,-,TGCAGCGTTTTACCAAGCTCCTACAATGAGCAGTTCTTC,CSVLPSSYNEQFF
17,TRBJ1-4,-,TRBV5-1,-,TGCGAGTCAAGGGGGACCGCTACAACTTCAACTAATGAAAAACTGTTTTTT,CESRGTATTSTNEKLFF
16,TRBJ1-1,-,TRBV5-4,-,TGTGCCAGCACCTCCACCCGAGGAGCGAGTGGCACTGAAGCTTTCTTT,CASTSTRGASGTEAFF
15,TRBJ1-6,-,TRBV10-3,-,TGTGCCATCAGGGAGACGGGAAACCATAATTCACCCCTCCACTTT,CAIRETGNHNSPLHF
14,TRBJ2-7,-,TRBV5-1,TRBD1,TGCGCCAGCAGCCCGGACAGGCGCACGTACGAGCAGTACTTC,CASSPDRRTYEQYF
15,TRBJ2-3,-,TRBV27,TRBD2,TGTGCCAGCAGTTTATACACTAGCGGGGGTTGGGCGCAGTATTTT,CASSLYTSGGWAQYF
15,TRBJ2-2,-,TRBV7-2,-,TGTGCCAGCAGCCCAGGGACGGCGAACACCGGGGAGCTGTTTTTT,CASSPGTANTGELFF
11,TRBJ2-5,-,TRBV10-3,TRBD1,TGTGCCATAGGACAGGGCGTGACCCAGTACTTC,CAIGQGVTQYF
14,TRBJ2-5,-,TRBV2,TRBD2,TGTGCCAGCAGTGCTAGCGGGGGGGCAGAGACCCAGTACTTC,CASSASGGAETQYF
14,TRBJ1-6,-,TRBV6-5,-,TGTGCCAGCAGACCAGTGGGGGGGTACTCACCCCTCCACTTT,CASRPVGGYSPLHF
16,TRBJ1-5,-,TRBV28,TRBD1,TGTGCCAGCAGTGATCGGACAGGGGTCACTAATCAGCCCCAGCATTTT,CASSDRTGVTNQPQHF
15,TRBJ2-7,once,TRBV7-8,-,TGTGCCAGCAGCTTGATCCCGGGACACTTCTACGAGCAGTACTTC,CASSLIPGHFYEQYF